This TCR beta chain was found in a study of blood T cell repertoires in COVID-19. Study background: Sites in the United States, Italy and Spain provided acute and convalescent COVID-19 samples. T cells, B-cell-depleted T cells, or PBMCs provided the cDNA or gDNA that served as material.

Looked up from germline, CDR1 is LNHDA and CDR2 is SQIVND (reference sequence). V lost 4 bases, J lost 6 bases, and 12 bases lay in between. The CDR3 covers 13 residues. Libraries were prepared by immunoSEQ multiplex PCR; TCRdb keeps only in-frame clonotypes and omits some of them. The profile shows approximately 240,000 clones, nearly 85% of them singletons. This receptor was identified in a human donor in a cohort sampled during active COVID-19. The V gene is TRBV19, the J gene TRBJ1-1; D gene uncertain. Sequencing used peripheral blood. This chain's CDR3 is CASSTTVLAEAFF. CDR3 nucleotides: TGTGCCAGTAGTACCACGGTACTGGCTGAAGCTTTCTTT.